This T cell receptor beta chain was recorded in a study of post-analysis software for immune sequencing data. Overall study results and limits: Four to six TRBV segments were significantly more frequent in patients than in controls. TRBV5-6, TRBV5-1 and TRBV20-1 were among these segments.

Unique-molecular-identifier-tagged TCR beta cDNA libraries were used. TCRdb re-derived calls from the PCR reads in MiXCR, one entry per CDR3 protein. The profile shows roughly 600,000 distinct CDR3 sequences, roughly two fifths of them singletons. This clonotype was detected only a few times. The antigen remains unidentified. Germline V gene data show CDR1 as WSHSY and CDR2 as SAAADI. Trimming left V 0 bases short and J 1 base short, with 7 bases between. The CDR3 contains 15 residues. The gene calls are TRBV10-2 and TRBJ2-1, with D uncertain. The TCR comes from a girl aged 5-17 years with multiple sclerosis. The sample comprised blood. Written as DNA, the CDR3 is TGCGCCAGCAGTGAGTCACGGGTTTCCTACAATGAGCAGTTCTTC. It codes for CASSESRVSYNEQFF.